The TCR beta chain described here comes from a study of blood T cell repertoires in COVID-19. Turning to the study itself: COVID-19 samples from acute and convalescent phases originated in the United States, Italy and Spain. Sample material is recorded as cDNA or gDNA derived from T cells, B-cell-depleted T cells, or PBMCs.

Per the study methods: Estimation of nucleated cell counts relied on the amplification of reference gene primers. TCRdb keeps only in-frame clones here, not all; method: immunoSEQ multiplex PCR. That table furnishes V, J and clone size, whereas the DNA furnished D and trimming. The sample lists roughly 260,000 clones, roughly 82% occurring once. This clonotype was obtained from an older woman with acute or convalescent COVID-19. The sequenced material came from peripheral blood.

The CDR3 DNA is TGTGCCAGCAGCCATGGACAGTTTGGCTACACCTTC. Translation: CASSHGQFGYTF. V gene TRBV11-2 combines with J gene TRBJ1-2, with D possibly TRBD1 on 6 matching bases. The CDR3 contains 12 residues. Looked up from germline, CDR1 is SGHAT and CDR2 is FQNNGV. V was trimmed by 5 bases and J by 7 bases, leaving 11 bases between them.